Presented here are 5 T cell receptor beta chains from one specimen sequenced in a study of blood T cell repertoires in COVID-19. The protocol was immunoSEQ multiplex PCR, while the TCRdb copy is restricted to in-frame clones and leaves out a portion. The profile shows under 60,000 clones, around 90% of them singletons. Sequencing used peripheral blood. The source is a woman older than 75 with acute or convalescent COVID-19.

The chain recombines TRBV15 with TRBJ2-1; the D gene is possibly TRBD2 (6 bases). Germline V gene lookup returns CDR1 LNHNV and CDR2 YYDKDF (reference sequence). CDR3 size: 17 residues. The germline V and J ends were trimmed by 1 base and 0 bases, with 13 bases remaining between them. CDR3: CATSRGGGASSYNEQFF. In DNA, the CDR3 is TGTGCCACCAGCAGAGGAGGCGGGGCTAGCTCCTACAATGAGCAGTTCTTC.

V is TRBV5-1 and J is TRBJ2-1, with TRBD2 matching over 8 bases. V shed 4 bases and J 4 bases; nucleotides not matched to a gene: 10. CDR1 is SGHRS and CDR2 is YFSETQ in the germline V gene. The CDR3 contains 16 residues. CDR3 coding DNA: TGCGCCAGCAGCCTGCGGGGGGCAGAACCTTACAATGAGCAGTTCTTC. Amino acids: CASSLRGAEPYNEQFF. The entire variable domain, with the rest obtained from reference TRBV5-1 and TRBJ2-1, is as follows: KAGVTQTPRYLIKTRGQQVTLSCSPISGHRSVSWYQQTPGQGLQFLFEYFSETQRNKGNFPGRFSGRQFSNSRSEMNVSTLELGDSALYLCASSLRGAEPYNEQFFGPGTRLTVL.

This clone was seen a handful of times. V is TRBV19 and J is TRBJ1-5; 9 bases are a match to TRBD1. Germline trimming cut 4 bases from V and 2 bases from J; bases unmatched to any gene: 18. CDR1 is LNHDA and CDR2 is SQIVND in the germline V gene (reference sequence). CDR3 size: 20 residues. The CDR3 nucleotides read TGTGCCAGTAGTACGACCCCAGGGACAGGGAGCGGTTGGGGCAATCAGCCCCAGCATTTT. It encodes CASSTTPGTGSGWGNQPQHF.

This clone was detected once. The chain employs TRBV2 and TRBJ2-2; a possible D gene is TRBD1 (6 bases). CDR3 size: 16 residues. Between the trimmed V and J ends, which lost 0 bases and 3 bases, there was a span of 11 bases. Germline V CDR1 and CDR2: SNHLY, FYNNEI. CDR3 in DNA: TGTGCCAGCAGTGAAGCGGGGGCCGGCTACACCGGGGAGCTGTTTTTT. It yields the protein CASSEAGAGYTGELFF.

This chain joins TRBV19 and TRBJ1-1; 8 nucleotides align to TRBD1. V shed 5 bases, J shed 5 bases, and the junction held 10 bases outside the gene matches. Germline V lookup: CDR1 LNHDA, CDR2 SQIVND (reference sequence). The CDR3 runs 15 residues. This chain's CDR3 is CASSVRDRGGTEAFF. In nucleotides, the CDR3 is TGTGCCAGTAGTGTCCGCGACAGGGGTGGGACTGAAGCTTTCTTT.